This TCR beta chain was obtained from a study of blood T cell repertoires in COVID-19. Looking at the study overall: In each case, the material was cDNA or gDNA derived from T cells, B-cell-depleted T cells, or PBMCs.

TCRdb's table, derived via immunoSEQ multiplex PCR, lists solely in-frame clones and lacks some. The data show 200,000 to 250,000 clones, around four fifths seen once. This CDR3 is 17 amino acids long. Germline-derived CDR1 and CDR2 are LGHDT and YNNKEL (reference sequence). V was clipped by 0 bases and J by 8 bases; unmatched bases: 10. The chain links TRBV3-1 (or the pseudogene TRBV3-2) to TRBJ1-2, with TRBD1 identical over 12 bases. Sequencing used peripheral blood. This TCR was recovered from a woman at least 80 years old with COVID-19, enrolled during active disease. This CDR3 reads CASSQDKGGQGAHGYTF. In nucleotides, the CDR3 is TGTGCCAGCAGCCAAGATAAAGGGGGACAGGGGGCTCACGGCTACACCTTC.